Listed here are 26 T cell receptor beta chains from one sample, sequenced in a study of blood T cells in healthy people across ages. The authors ran a second PCR of 7 to 11 cycles using a sample-barcoded 5' primer and a J-beta primer mix. Using its own MiXCR run on the 5' RACE reads, TCRdb lists one record per CDR3 protein. The sample holds over 600,000 distinct CDR3 sequences, about half seen once. The sequenced sample was blood. These receptors all stem from a man aged 80 or over in good health.

In this sample, this clonotype turned up many times. The J gene is TRBJ2-3, the V gene TRBV2, with 10 bases matching TRBD2. The CDR3 spans 14 residues. V lost 8 bases and J lost 3; bases outside the gene matches: 5. Germline lookup yields CDR1 SNHLY and CDR2 FYNNEI. CDR3 coding DNA: TGTGCCAGCCTAACTAGCGGGACGACAGATACGCAGTATTTT. The encoded protein is CASLTSGTTDTQYF.

The V gene is TRBV15, the J gene TRBJ2-1, with D perhaps TRBD1 or TRBD2 (5 bases each). The CDR3 is 14 residues long. Germline lookup yields CDR1 LNHNV and CDR2 YYDKDF (reference sequence). V was shortened by 3 bases and J by 8 bases, with 14 bases between the two germline ends. CDR3 sequence reads: CATSRGTGSDEQFF. CDR3 DNA sequence: TGTGCCACCAGCAGGGGTACAGGTAGCGATGAGCAGTTCTTC.

The chain couples TRBV2 to TRBJ2-7, with 14 bases lining up with TRBD2. Germline-derived CDR1 and CDR2 are SNHLY and FYNNEI. This CDR3 is 16 amino acids long. Germline trimming cut 6 bases from V and 6 bases from J; bases unmatched to any gene: 10. CDR3: CASSNRLAGGVREQYF. The CDR3 nucleotides are TGTGCCAGCAGCAACAGACTAGCGGGAGGGGTTCGCGAGCAGTACTTC. The full variable domain, completed using reference TRBV2 and TRBJ2-7, is EPEVTQTPSHQVTQMGQEVILRCVPISNHLYFYWYRQILGQKVEFLVSFYNNEISEKSEIFDDQFSVERPDGSNFTLKIRSTKLEDSAMYFCASSNRLAGGVREQYFGPGTRLTVT.

This clonotype was seen at least ten times. The chain has TRBV5-1 and TRBJ2-7; 10 bases fit TRBD2. The germline V gene has CDR1 SGHRS and CDR2 YFSETQ. V trimming: 1 base; J trimming: 0 bases; junction bases outside the gene matches: 7. CDR3 size: 17 residues. In nucleotides, the CDR3 is TGCGCCAGCAGCTTGTCCGGGACTAGCGTGAGCTCCTACGAGCAGTACTTC. It codes for CASSLSGTSVSSYEQYF.

This clonotype has only a few counts. The chain employs TRBV27 and TRBJ1-4, with 8 bases fitting TRBD1. The CDR3 has 14 residues. Trimming took 5 bases from V and 8 from J; bases not matched to a gene: 7. The germline V gene encodes CDR1 MNHEY and CDR2 SMNVEV (reference sequence). In DNA form, the CDR3 reads TGTGCCAGCAGTCCCCGGACAGGGAGGGAAAAACTGTTTTTT. Protein sequence: CASSPRTGREKLFF.

The rearrangement uses TRBV7-9 and TRBJ2-1, with D perhaps given as TRBD1 or TRBD2 (7 bases each). The CDR3 runs to 16 residues. CDR1 is SEHNR and CDR2 is FQNEAQ in the germline V gene (reference sequence). The V end lost 5 bases, the J end lost 2 bases, and 16 bases lay between the germline ends. CDR3 bases: TGTGCCAGCAGCCCCCAGGGGGGGAGTGCCTACAATGAGCAGTTCTTC. It is translated as CASSPQGGSAYNEQFF.

For the CDR3, the DNA is TGTGCCAGCAGTTCTGGACAGGGAGGAATAGAGACCCAGTACTTC. Translated, it gives CASSSGQGGIETQYF. The chain has TRBV2 and TRBJ2-5, with TRBD1 identical over 8 bases. CDR3 size: 15 residues. Germline V gene data show CDR1 as SNHLY and CDR2 as FYNNEI. V lost 5 bases and J lost 4; bases outside the gene matches: 9.

The gene calls are TRBV12-3 or TRBV12-4 and TRBJ2-3; TRBD1 is a possible D gene (5 bases). V was pared by 6 bases and J by 10 bases, with 14 bases between. The CDR3 runs 12 residues. Here the CDR3 reads CASSRVGRAQYF. CDR3 sequence (DNA): TGTGCCAGCAGCCGCGTGGGGCGAGCGCAGTATTTT.

The chain joins TRBV6-5 to TRBJ2-1, with 8 bases that match TRBD2. CDR1 MNHEY and CDR2 SVGAGI come from the germline V gene. CDR3 length: 17 residues. Germline trimming cut 0 bases from V and 5 bases from J; bases unmatched to any gene: 9. For the CDR3, the DNA is TGTGCCAGCAGTTACTCGGTTCGAAGCGGGGGTCACAATGAGCAGTTCTTC. Its translation is CASSYSVRSGGHNEQFF.

This clonotype has ten or more counts. The chain recombines TRBV11-2 with TRBJ2-1; 7 bases align to TRBD1. V lost 4 bases to trimming and J lost 8 bases; unmatched junction nucleotides: 11. Germline V lookup: CDR1 SGHAT, CDR2 FQNNGV. This CDR3 has 15 residues. The CDR3 bases are TGTGCCAGCAGCTACTTGAGCGGCCAGGGGGATGAGCAGTTCTTC. Translating gives CASSYLSGQGDEQFF.

This clonotype was detected a few times. The V gene is TRBV7-9, the J gene TRBJ2-1; 7 bases match TRBD1. The V gene end was trimmed by 2 bases and the J gene end by 6 bases; junction bases not matched to a gene: 7. The length of the CDR3 is 15 residues. Germline V CDR1 and CDR2: SEHNR, FQNEAQ (reference sequence). The CDR3 reads CASSLLRGGFNEQFF. The CDR3 DNA reads as TGTGCCAGCAGCTTATTGAGAGGGGGCTTCAATGAGCAGTTCTTC.

The V and J genes are TRBV21-1 and TRBJ2-7. TRBV21-1 is marked as a pseudogene. This CDR3 spans 13 amino acids. This CDR3 is CASSKVSRYEQYF. The CDR3 DNA reads as TGTGCCAGCAGCAAAGTCAGTAGATACGAGCAGTACTTC.

This chain joins TRBV6-6 and TRBJ1-2; 7 bases align to TRBD1. V shed 10 bases, J shed 4 bases, and the junction held 12 bases outside the gene matches. In germline, CDR1 is MNHNY, CDR2 SVGAGI (reference sequence). CDR3 length: 14 amino acids. In DNA form, the CDR3 reads TGTGCCACCAAAAGGGAGGGGGCGCGCTATGGCTACACCTTC. It translates to CATKREGARYGYTF.

This clonotype appeared a few times. The CDR3 DNA sequence: TGCAGTGCTCCGGACCCGGGCACCGGGGAGCTGTTTTTT. Translation: CSAPDPGTGELFF. This chain uses TRBV20-1 with TRBJ2-2; no definite D call. Trimming cost V 5 bases and J 4 bases, with 11 bases left between them. The CDR3 runs 13 residues. CDR1 and CDR2 (germline): DFQATT, SNEGSKA (reference sequence).

This chain connects TRBV7-9 to TRBJ2-5, with TRBD2 identical over 7 bases. J lost 2 bases, V lost 6 bases, and 6 bases had no gene match. CDR1 SEHNR and CDR2 FQNEAQ come from the germline V gene (reference sequence). This CDR3 contains 14 residues. CDR3 amino acids: CASSPGTTQETQYF. The CDR3 DNA reads as TGTGCCAGCAGTCCGGGGACTACTCAAGAGACCCAGTACTTC.

The rearrangement links TRBV4-3 to TRBJ2-3; perhaps TRBD1 as D (7 bases). CDR3 length: 17 residues. Germline V gene sequence: CDR1 LGHNA, CDR2 YSLEER. V was clipped by 0 bases and J by 4 bases, with 17 bases between them. CDR3 loop: CASSQDYQTGRPDTQYF. The CDR3 coding sequence is TGCGCCAGCAGCCAAGATTATCAGACAGGGAGGCCAGATACGCAGTATTTT.

This chain links TRBV28 with TRBJ2-1; tentative D call: TRBD2 (7 bases). The J call is doubtful: the DNA matches TRBJ2-7 better. The CDR3 has 13 residues. From germline, CDR1 is MDHEN and CDR2 SYDVKM. Here the CDR3 reads CAWGGPAYNEQYF. CDR3 coding DNA: TGTGCCTGGGGGGGGCCGGCCTACAATGAGCAGTACTTC.

The CDR3 is CSVEAGYTF. The DNA of the CDR3 is TGCAGCGTTGAGGCTGGCTACACCTTC. The rearrangement links TRBV29-1 to TRBJ1-2; D unclear. CDR3 size: 9 residues. The germline V gene encodes CDR1 SQVTM and CDR2 ANQGSEA. Trimming left V 3 bases short and J 7 bases short, with 3 bases between.

The chain carries TRBV7-9 and TRBJ1-5; D unclear. This CDR3 comprises 15 residues. Germline CDR1 reads SEHNR; CDR2 reads FQNEAQ (reference sequence). V gave up 5 bases and J gave up 9 bases, with 20 bases separating them. CDR3 protein: CASSPSNWADRPQHF. As DNA, the CDR3 is TGTGCCAGCAGCCCCAGTAATTGGGCTGATCGGCCCCAGCATTTT.

This clonotype was observed a few times. The chain couples TRBV3-1 to TRBJ2-7; 7 bases line up with TRBD1. J lost 5 bases, V lost 4 bases, and 11 bases had no gene match. Germline CDR1 and CDR2: LGHDT and YNNKEL (reference sequence). The CDR3 is made up of 15 amino acids. This chain's CDR3 is CASSLRDRYDHEQYF. CDR3 in DNA: TGTGCCAGCAGCCTCCGGGACAGATATGACCACGAGCAGTACTTC.

J is TRBJ2-1 and V is TRBV6-4, with 8 bases lining up with TRBD2. Germline CDR1 is MRHNA and CDR2 is SNTAGT. Trimming took 5 bases from V and 9 from J; bases not matched to a gene: 12. This CDR3 region has 15 residues. CDR3: CASSLGTRRQSEQFF. The CDR3 DNA sequence: TGTGCCAGCAGTCTCGGGACTAGAAGGCAAAGTGAGCAGTTCTTC.

To note about this clonotype: An end of the junction does not agree with germline; a read error may underlie this. V is TRBV7-3 and J is TRBJ2-3; TRBD2 agrees at 12 bases. CDR1 is SGHTA and CDR2 is FQGTGA in the germline V gene. The CDR3 contains 15 residues. CDR3 sequence: CASSSTSGRTETQYF. The CDR3 coding sequence is TGTGCCAGCAGTTCGACTAGCGGGAGAACAGAAACGCAGTATTTT.

The gene calls are TRBV4-1 and TRBJ1-1, with unresolved D. Germline V gene lookup returns CDR1 MGHRA and CDR2 YSYEKL. Trimming stripped 6 bases from V and 2 bases from J, with 10 bases between. This CDR3 spans 13 amino acids. The CDR3 sequence: CASRQVGNTEAFF. The CDR3 region has the DNA TGCGCCAGCAGGCAGGTGGGCAACACTGAAGCTTTCTTT.

The V call is TRBV5-1, the J call TRBJ2-1; 8 bases are a match to TRBD1. The CDR3 runs to 15 residues. The germline CDR1 and CDR2 sequences are SGHRS and YFSETQ. V was clipped by 2 bases and J by 8 bases; unmatched bases: 9. CDR3 DNA sequence: TGCGCCAGCAGCTTTGTGACAGGGGTTGAAGATGAGCAGTTCTTC. Amino acids: CASSFVTGVEDEQFF.

This clonotype was observed a handful of times. The V call is TRBV15, the J call TRBJ1-5; D is uncertain. Looked up from germline, CDR1 is LNHNV and CDR2 is YYDKDF (reference sequence). The V end lost 4 bases, the J end lost 0 bases, and 7 bases lay between the germline ends. The CDR3 covers 14 residues. The DNA of the CDR3 is TGTGCCACCAGCACGAGTTTTAGCAATCAGCCCCAGCATTTT. As protein: CATSTSFSNQPQHF.

The chain combines TRBV27 with TRBJ2-3; D is ambiguous. In germline, CDR1 is MNHEY, CDR2 SMNVEV (reference sequence). Deletions cut 1 base from V and 6 bases from J, with 11 bases between. The CDR3 totals 14 residues. The CDR3 protein is CASSLYISRDTQYF. In nucleotides, the CDR3 is TGTGCCAGCAGTTTATATATCTCGAGGGATACGCAGTATTTT.